This is a list of T cell receptor beta chains from one sample in a study of memory CD4+ T cells and cytomegalovirus serostatus. Profiled with immunoSEQ multiplex PCR; TCRdb holds only in-frame clones, not every one. The repertoire has 56,000 or so clones, 60% to 85% of them found once; the top ten carry around 0.58%. Input material: memory CD4+ T cells from blood. These TCRs come from an adult in good health and CMV-seronegative. Some clones in this sample may be carry-over from other donors' samples. Each CDR3 is given without its conserved first and last residue. The D gene is left open where the match is weak. Clone sizes are given selectively: once, few, many, or a class where the clone is expanded.

D	size	V	J	length	CDR3
-	few	TRBV7-9	TRBJ1-1	13	ASRKPGLMNTEAF
-	-	TRBV11-2	TRBJ2-1	14	ASSPLGGRSYNEQF
-	-	TRBV6-1	TRBJ2-2	11	ASSEQVTGELF
TRBD2	-	TRBV11-2	TRBJ2-3	14	ASSLLGTSGVGAQY
-	-	TRBV5-6	TRBJ1-2	12	ASSDTRYPYGYT
-	-	TRBV5-6	TRBJ2-2	11	ASSLVRTGELF
TRBD1	-	TRBV7-9	TRBJ1-2	16	ASSLFPDLKQGIYGYT
TRBD2	-	TRBV4-2	TRBJ2-1	16	ASSQGTHRTRGYNEQF
-	-	TRBV5-6	TRBJ2-3	14	ASSLEGVGVADTQY
TRBD1	few	TRBV18	TRBJ2-3	15	ASSPAVGRTGRDTQY
TRBD1	-	TRBV7-6	TRBJ2-3	12	ASSTGQGTDTQY
TRBD2	-	TRBV27	TRBJ2-1	13	ASSLSREVYNEQF
-	-	TRBV11-2	TRBJ2-1	14	ASSPRGASYYNEQF
-	-	TRBV14	TRBJ2-2	14	ASSQYSGVDTGELF
-	few	TRBV19	TRBJ1-2	11	ASSMAGSDGYT
-	-	TRBV27	TRBJ2-1	7	AGKNEQF
-	-	TRBV5-1	TRBJ2-7	13	ASSLAGSDSYEQY
-	-	TRBV7-9	TRBJ2-1	10	ASRTTNNEQF
TRBD1	-	TRBV10-3	TRBJ1-2	14	AISGDRGLKDYGYT
TRBD1	medium-sized	TRBV19	TRBJ1-5	19	ASSTPPWTGGSRYSNQPQH
TRBD1	few	TRBV27	-	12	ASREGTVPYEQY
-	-	TRBV5-1	TRBJ2-5	12	ASSLWGKKETQY
TRBD1	-	TRBV28	TRBJ2-7	12	ASSSGQGSYEQY
-	-	TRBV7-6	TRBJ1-1	11	ASSLVYEGEAF
-	-	TRBV6-6	TRBJ2-2	11	ASSTDWSGELF
TRBD1	-	TRBV19	TRBJ1-1	12	ASRDRALSTEAF
-	once	TRBV7-3	TRBJ2-6	12	ASSSTTGANVLT
TRBD1	-	TRBV19	TRBJ1-1	12	ASRLSQGDTEAF
-	-	TRBV30	TRBJ1-2	12	AWYPQGTNYGYT
-	few	TRBV28	TRBJ1-5	19	ASSLFPSRFRGRGLNQPQH
TRBD1	-	TRBV7-2	TRBJ1-2	14	ASSLAKGPGGYGYT
-	-	TRBV25-1	TRBJ1-2	11	ASRHQGNYGYT
-	once	TRBV10-2	TRBJ1-5	12	ASSESGGNQPQH
-	-	TRBV11-2	TRBJ2-7	14	ASSPVARRGTYEQY
-	few	TRBV28	TRBJ2-7	14	ASSLRTTQLGYEQY
TRBD2	once	TRBV5-1	TRBJ2-4	13	ASSVSGGRGNIQY
TRBD2	-	TRBV5-4	TRBJ2-3	13	ASSPDGGGTDTQY
TRBD1	-	TRBV4-1	TRBJ1-1	13	ASRTGPGGRTEAF
-	-	TRBV4-3	TRBJ2-7	13	ASSQEYRPSYEQY
TRBD1	-	TRBV29-1	TRBJ1-2	12	SVERGGGNYGYT
TRBD2	-	TRBV10-3	TRBJ2-5	13	AISNLAGVSETQY
-	-	TRBV5-1	TRBJ1-4	11	ASSEGQNEKLF
-	once	TRBV6-4	TRBJ1-5	11	ASSGGRDQPQH
TRBD1	-	TRBV18	TRBJ1-5	13	ASSPTQGASQPQH
TRBD1	-	TRBV7-2	TRBJ1-2	11	ASSWDRGYGYT
TRBD1	-	TRBV18	TRBJ2-5	13	ASSPTGQGRETQY
TRBD2	-	TRBV5-1	TRBJ2-2	15	ASSLEAGGTHTGELF
TRBD2	-	TRBV7-8	TRBJ2-1	14	ASSLGGTSGSIEQF
TRBD1	-	TRBV10-3	TRBJ1-1	13	AIRPGQKMNTEAF
-	-	TRBV7-8	TRBJ1-5	12	ASRLGGRNQPQH
TRBD2	few	TRBV19	TRBJ2-1	12	ATRTSGSENEQF
-	-	TRBV21-1	TRBJ1-5	13	ASSKGLPFNQPQH
-	once	TRBV28	TRBJ2-7	15	ASNRARGRTTPYEQY